One and the same sample provided the 15 T cell receptor beta chains below, sequenced in a study of blood T cell repertoires in COVID-19. Measured with immunoSEQ multiplex PCR; TCRdb has only the in-frame clones, and not every one. The data show roughly 79,000 clones, about 85% seen once. Sequenced: peripheral blood. The source is a man between 60 and 75 years old with active or convalescent COVID-19.

This clone was observed a single time. The gene calls are TRBV7-2 and TRBJ2-1; no clear D. From germline, CDR1 is SGHTA and CDR2 FQGNSA. The V end lost 5 bases, the J end lost 6 bases, and 11 bases lay between the germline ends. The CDR3 has 13 amino acids. CDR3 DNA: TGTGCCAGCAGCCGCGACACTCCCAATGAGCAGTTCTTC. It yields the protein CASSRDTPNEQFF.

The count of this clone is one. This chain links TRBV11-2 with TRBJ2-1, with D maybe TRBD2 (5 bases). V gave up 9 bases and J gave up 4 bases, with 7 bases separating them. This CDR3 comprises 11 residues. The germline gives CDR1 SGHAT, CDR2 FQNNGV. The CDR3 DNA reads TGTGCCAGACTAGATTACAATGAGCAGTTCTTC. It specifies CARLDYNEQFF.

The gene calls are TRBV29-1 and TRBJ2-2; 8 bases line up with TRBD1. V lost 4 bases and J lost 6; bases outside the gene matches: 10. Germline V gene data show CDR1 as SQVTM and CDR2 as ANQGSEA. The CDR3 runs to 15 residues. The CDR3 sequence is CSVGSQGAVPGELFF. DNA for the CDR3: TGCAGCGTTGGAAGCCAGGGGGCTGTCCCCGGGGAGCTGTTTTTT.

V and J are TRBV19 and TRBJ1-1, with TRBD1 as a possible D gene (5 bases). CDR3 length: 15 amino acids. Germline V gene data show CDR1 as LNHDA and CDR2 as SQIVND (reference sequence). V lost 8 bases, J lost 0 bases, and 16 bases lay in between. Here the CDR3 DNA reads TGTGCCAGTCGCCCAAGGGGCAACATGAACACTGAAGCTTTCTTT. Amino acids: CASRPRGNMNTEAFF.

The genes are TRBV5-6 and TRBJ2-5; a weak D match, TRBD1 (5 bases). Between the trimmed V and J ends, which lost 7 bases and 3 bases, there was a span of 16 bases. The CDR3 consists of 14 residues. Germline lookup yields CDR1 SGHDT and CDR2 YYEEEE. CDR3 sequence (DNA): TGTGCCAGCTCGTCGACGACAGAGAAAGAGACCCAGTACTTC. This encodes CASSSTTEKETQYF.

The chain links TRBV14 to TRBJ1-4; maybe TRBD1 (6 bases). Germline V CDR1 and CDR2: SGHDN, FVKESK. This CDR3 has 15 residues. The ends were cut back, 4 bases at V and 3 bases at J, with 12 bases in the middle. CDR3 coding DNA: TGTGCCAGCAGCCCCAGGGGTGGAGCTAATGAAAAACTGTTTTTT. Its protein is CASSPRGGANEKLFF.

This clone turned up a few times. The chain joins TRBV2 to TRBJ1-2; TRBD1 is a possible D gene (6 bases). The CDR3 sequence is 15 residues long. The ends were cut back, 5 bases at V and 0 bases at J, with 13 bases in the middle. Germline V CDR1 and CDR2: SNHLY, FYNNEI. CDR3 residues: CASSPGQLTNYGYTF. CDR3 sequence (DNA): TGTGCCAGCAGTCCCGGACAGCTTACTAACTATGGCTACACCTTC.

The chain joins TRBV9 to TRBJ2-7, with 11 bases matching TRBD1. The CDR3 sequence is 14 residues long. In germline, CDR1 is SGDLS, CDR2 YYNGEE. V shed 4 bases, J shed 6 bases, and the junction held 6 bases outside the gene matches. The CDR3 protein is CASSSGQGASEQYF. Written as DNA, the CDR3 is TGTGCCAGCAGCTCCGGACAGGGGGCATCCGAGCAGTACTTC.

The chain combines TRBV3-1 (or the pseudogene TRBV3-2) with TRBJ2-1; TRBD2 might be the D (7 bases). Trimming took 3 bases from V and 6 from J, leaving 12 bases between them. This CDR3 has 14 residues. Germline CDR1 reads LGHDT; CDR2 reads YNNKEL (reference sequence). The CDR3 loop reads CASSQGGPGNEQFF. The CDR3 DNA follows: TGTGCCAGCAGCCAGGGGGGGCCGGGCAATGAGCAGTTCTTC.

V gene TRBV6-2 or TRBV6-3 combines with J gene TRBJ1-2; 9 bases are shared with TRBD1. CDR1 is MNHEY, CDR2 SVGEGT, per germline. V lost 3 bases and J lost 7; bases outside the gene matches: 3. There are 13 residues in the CDR3. CDR3 protein: CASSYTGGFGYTF. DNA of the CDR3: TGTGCCAGCAGTTATACAGGGGGCTTTGGCTACACCTTC.

The V call is TRBV28, the J call TRBJ1-4; a weak D match, TRBD1 (5 bases). This CDR3 has 13 amino acids. V gave up 11 bases and J gave up 3 bases, with 13 bases separating them. CDR1 and CDR2 (germline): MDHEN, SYDVKM. CDR3 DNA sequence: TGTGCCGCGGCGGGGGGAGCTAATGAAAAACTGTTTTTT. It translates to CAAAGGANEKLFF.

J is TRBJ2-7 and V is TRBV5-6; 8 bases match TRBD2. The length of the CDR3 is 16 residues. Germline V CDR1 and CDR2: SGHDT, YYEEEE. The V gene end was trimmed by 2 bases and the J gene end by 3 bases; junction bases not matched to a gene: 10. DNA of the CDR3: TGTGCCAGCAGCTTAGAAGGCGGGGGGTATCTCTACGAGCAGTACTTC. Protein product: CASSLEGGGYLYEQYF.

V is TRBV19 and J is TRBJ1-6, with 10 bases lining up with TRBD1. CDR1 and CDR2 (germline): LNHDA, SQIVND (reference sequence). Losses at the gene ends were 6 bases for V and 10 bases for J; bases not matched to a gene: 3. This CDR3 region has 13 residues. The DNA of the CDR3 is TGTGCCAGTAGCGACAGGGGGCCGTCACCCCTCCACTTT. Its protein product is CASSDRGPSPLHF. Using reference TRBV19 and TRBJ1-6 for the parts outside the CDR3, the full variable domain is DGGITQSPKYLFRKEGQNVTLSCEQNLNHDAMYWYRQDPGQGLRLIYYSQIVNDFQKGDIAEGYSVSREKKESFPLTVTSAQKNPTAFYLCASSDRGPSPLHFGNGTRLTVT.

The CDR3 nucleotides read TGTGCCAGCAGCCACAGGACAGACTACTATGGCTACACCTTC. Its protein is CASSHRTDYYGYTF. The genes are TRBV5-4 and TRBJ1-2; tentative D call: TRBD1 (6 bases). V was trimmed by 4 bases and J by 3 bases, leaving 13 bases between them. The CDR3 covers 14 residues. Germline V CDR1 and CDR2: SGHNT, YYREEE (reference sequence).

The V gene is TRBV9, the J gene TRBJ1-4, with 9 bases aligning to TRBD1. Germline assignment: CDR1 SGDLS and CDR2 YYNGEE. V lost 0 bases and J lost 4; bases outside the gene matches: 4. The CDR3 consists of 16 residues. CDR3 protein: CASSVGRDRVNEKLFF. CDR3 DNA: TGTGCCAGCAGCGTAGGAAGGGACAGGGTTAATGAAAAACTGTTTTTT. The variable domain in full, with the rest retrieved from reference TRBV9 and TRBJ1-4, is DSGVTQTPKHLITATGQRVTLRCSPRSGDLSVYWYQQSLDQGLQFLIQYYNGEERAKGNILERFSAQQFPDLHSELNLSSLELGDSALYFCASSVGRDRVNEKLFFGSGTQLSVL.